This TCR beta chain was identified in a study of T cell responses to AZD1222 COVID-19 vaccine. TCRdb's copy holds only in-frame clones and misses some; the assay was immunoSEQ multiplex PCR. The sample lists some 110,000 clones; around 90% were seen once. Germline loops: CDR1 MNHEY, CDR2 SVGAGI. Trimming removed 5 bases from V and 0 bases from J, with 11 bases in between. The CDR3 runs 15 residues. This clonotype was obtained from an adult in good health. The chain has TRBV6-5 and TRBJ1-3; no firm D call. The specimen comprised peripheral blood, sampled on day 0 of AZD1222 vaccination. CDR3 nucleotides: TGTGCCAGCAGTCGCCCGGGCTTCTCTGGAAACACCATATATTTT. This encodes CASSRPGFSGNTIYF.